A selection of T cell receptor beta chains follows, all from one sample in a study of T cell responses to AZD1222 COVID-19 vaccine. Sequenced by immunoSEQ multiplex PCR; TCRdb stores in-frame clones only, minus some. The data contain about 150,000 clones, around 85% of them singletons. Sequences were derived from peripheral blood, sampled on day 0 of MenACWY control vaccination. These receptors all come from an adult in good health. CDR3s include the opening cysteine and the closing phenylalanine or tryptophan. Each record gives: J gene, clone size, V gene, D gene, CDR3 DNA, CDR3 protein. D genes are given only for firm matches. Where a row states a size, it is once, few, many or the class of an expanded clone; other rows omit it.

>TRBJ2-1|.|TRBV13|TRBD1
TGTGCCAGCAGCGGGCACAGGGGGCTTGGGTATGAGCAGTTCTTC
CASSGHRGLGYEQFF
>TRBJ1-3|few|TRBV6-5|.
TGTGCCAGCAGGCCGGGACAATCTGGAAACACCATATATTTT
CASRPGQSGNTIYF
>TRBJ2-1|few|TRBV6-5|.
TGTGCCAGCATGCTCTCCTGGGGGGACAATGAGCAGTTCTTC
CASMLSWGDNEQFF
>TRBJ2-1|once|TRBV6-6|.
TGTGCCAGCAGTTACAGGGATGAGCAGTTCTTC
CASSYRDEQFF
>TRBJ2-7|.|TRBV10-3|TRBD1
TGTGCCATCAGTTCACCGGGACAGGGGGCTGGGGAGCAGTACTTC
CAISSPGQGAGEQYF
>TRBJ2-7|once|TRBV7-9|.
TGTGCCAGCAGCTTTACAGGGACCGGCGAGCAGTACTTC
CASSFTGTGEQYF
>TRBJ2-5|.|TRBV7-9|.
TGTGCCAGCAGCCCCCGCACGGGGACGGAGCAAGAGACCCAGTACTTC
CASSPRTGTEQETQYF
>TRBJ1-4|.|TRBV19|.
TGTGCCAGTAGTTCCCCCGGGAGTGAAAAACTGTTTTTT
CASSSPGSEKLFF
>TRBJ2-7|once|TRBV7-2|TRBD2
TGTGCCAGCAGCTTAGCGCATCCAGCGGGAGGCTACGAGCAGTACTTC
CASSLAHPAGGYEQYF
>TRBJ2-2|.|TRBV24-1|.
TGTGCCACCAGTGAACTCCCGGGACTCTCCCCCCACGGGGAGCTGTTTTTT
CATSELPGLSPHGELFF
>TRBJ2-7|.|TRBV5-8|.
TGTGCCAGCAGCTTGGGTGGAAGGGGGGATTCCTACGAGCAGTACTTC
CASSLGGRGDSYEQYF
>TRBJ2-3|.|TRBV11-1|.
TGTGCCAGCAGGGCCGTCCTTACAGATACGCAGTATTTT
CASRAVLTDTQYF
>TRBJ1-5|.|TRBV6-5|.
TGTGCCAGCAGTCCTCGACCTTATAGCAATCAGCCCCAGCATTTT
CASSPRPYSNQPQHF
>TRBJ1-3|.|TRBV11-2|.
TGTGCCAGCAGCTTAGCCCCTAGAATGAAGGGAAACACCATATATTTT
CASSLAPRMKGNTIYF
>TRBJ1-4|.|TRBV5-6|.
TGTGCCAGCAGCTTGGCCGAGAATGAAAAACTGTTTTTT
CASSLAENEKLFF
>TRBJ1-1|few|TRBV19|.
TGTGCCAGTAGTATAGGGCAGCGCCTGAACACTGAAGCTTTCTTT
CASSIGQRLNTEAFF
>TRBJ1-2|.|TRBV5-1|.
TGCGCCAGCAGCTTGAGTGAGGGGTTAGGCTACACCTTC
CASSLSEGLGYTF
>TRBJ2-3|.|TRBV19|.
TGTGCCAGTAGTACCGGAGGGGGTAGCACAGATACGCAGTATTTT
CASSTGGGSTDTQYF
>TRBJ1-3|.|TRBV11-3|TRBD1
TGTGCCAGCAGCTTAACTGGGACAGGGCGGGACACCATATATTTT
CASSLTGTGRDTIYF
>TRBJ2-1|.|TRBV9|.
TGTGCCAGCAGCGTATGGGGATACAATGAGCAGTTCTTC
CASSVWGYNEQFF
>TRBJ2-5|.|TRBV3-1/TRBV3-2|.
TGTGCCAGCAGCCAAAGATTGGGGGGCCAAGAGACCCAGTACTTC
CASSQRLGGQETQYF
>TRBJ1-1|.|TRBV6-1|.
TGTGCCAGCAGTGAGGACCGACAGAACACTGAAGCTTTCTTT
CASSEDRQNTEAFF
>TRBJ1-1|.|TRBV18|.
TGTGCCAGCTCACTAAAAGGGGGGGTCGGGAACACTGAAGCTTTCTTT
CASSLKGGVGNTEAFF
>TRBJ1-5|.|TRBV2|.
TGTGCCACTCAAAAGGGGGTGGGGGCCAATCAGCCCCAGCATTTT
CATQKGVGANQPQHF
>TRBJ2-3|.|TRBV21-1|.
TGTGCCAGCAGCAAAGTTGGCAGCGGGAGGGCGACTAGCACAGATACGCAGTATTTT
CASSKVGSGRATSTDTQYF
>TRBJ2-7|once|TRBV5-1|.
TGCGCCAGCAGCTTGGAGGGGGACGGATACGAGCAGTACTTC
CASSLEGDGYEQYF
>TRBJ1-2|.|TRBV29-1|.
TGCAGCGTTGGGGCAGGCAATGGCTACACCTTC
CSVGAGNGYTF
>TRBJ1-5|.|TRBV27|TRBD1
TGTGCCAGCAGTTACCGACAGGGATCGAGCAATCAGCCCCAGCATTTT
CASSYRQGSSNQPQHF
>TRBJ1-4|.|TRBV7-9|TRBD1
TGTGCCAGCAGCTTAGAAGCAGGGGGAAAACTGTTTTTT
CASSLEAGGKLFF
>TRBJ1-1|.|TRBV5-5|TRBD1
TGTGCCAGCAGCCGCAACAGGGGGTTGGAAGCTTTCTTT
CASSRNRGLEAFF
>TRBJ2-1|.|TRBV7-9|.
TGTGCCAGCAGGACACTAGCTCTCACCGGTGAGCAGTTCTTC
CASRTLALTGEQFF
>TRBJ1-3|.|TRBV27|.
TGTGCCAGCTCAACGGGGGGGAACACCATATATTTT
CASSTGGNTIYF
>TRBJ1-4|once|TRBV28|.
TGTGCCAGCAGTGTGGGGGGATGGGGCGAAAAACTGTTTTTT
CASSVGGWGEKLFF
>TRBJ2-4|.|TRBV11-2|.
TGTGCCAGCGACATTGGGGGTGCCAAAAACATTCAGTACTTC
CASDIGGAKNIQYF
>TRBJ2-1|.|TRBV27|TRBD1
TGTGCCAGCAAGTCAATCCTACGACAGGGGAAATACAATGAGCAGTTCTTC
CASKSILRQGKYNEQFF
>TRBJ1-2|.|TRBV6-2/TRBV6-3|.
TGTGCCAGCAGCCGTTCGGGGTGGGCTAACTATGGCTACACCTTC
CASSRSGWANYGYTF
>TRBJ2-1|.|TRBV9|.
TGTGCCAGCAGCGTAGGATCGGGACCCTCCTACAATGAGCAGTTCTTC
CASSVGSGPSYNEQFF
>TRBJ1-2|.|TRBV29-1|TRBD1
TGCAGCGTTGGTCCCGCAGGGGGCGCGAAAGGCTACACCTTC
CSVGPAGGAKGYTF
>TRBJ2-1|once|TRBV2|.
TGTGCCAGCAGTGAAAGGGATCTAGACAATGAGCAGTTCTTC
CASSERDLDNEQFF
>TRBJ1-4|.|TRBV7-2|.
TGTGCCAGCAGCCCCGGGGGCAGCCATAATGAAAAACTGTTTTTT
CASSPGGSHNEKLFF
>TRBJ2-1|.|TRBV15|TRBD2
TGTGCCACCAGCAGAGTGCGGACTAGCGGTGGATACAATGAGCAGTTCTTC
CATSRVRTSGGYNEQFF
>TRBJ2-2|.|TRBV11-3|TRBD1
TGTGCCAGCCGGGACAGGGCTAACACCGGGGAGCTGTTTTTT
CASRDRANTGELFF
>TRBJ1-1|.|TRBV7-3|.
TGTGCCAGCAGCTTAGGTCTGATGTCTGAAGCTTTCTTT
CASSLGLMSEAFF
>TRBJ2-2|.|TRBV5-4|.
TGTGCCAGCAGCCCCCGAGCGGAGCTCACCGGGGAGCTGTTTTTT
CASSPRAELTGELFF